This T cell receptor (beta chain) stems from a study of cytomegalovirus exposure and HLA in healthy donors. As for the study in general: The platform used for the roughly 120 validation repertoires matched that of the approximately 710 first-cohort repertoires, a later analysis reported. Whole-study findings and limits: Subsequent analysis revealed that first-cohort TCR clusters tended to co-occur in the 110 or so validation repertoires. In vitro, a few CMV-associated chains proved specific for CMV antigens.

The assay was immunoSEQ multiplex PCR, and TCRdb's table has in-frame clones only and misses some. The sample consists of some 130,000 clones, 85% to 90% of them appearing once. The CDR3 length is 18 residues. Comment on this clone: Its antigen remains unidentified.

This TCR was sampled from a woman aged 18-29 years in good health and CMV-seropositive. Sequencing was done on a sample of PBMCs. The chain has TRBV21-1 and TRBJ2-6; the D call TRBD1 from the table was never checked on the DNA. TRBV21-1 is listed as a pseudogene. The CDR3 region has the DNA TGTGCCAGCAGCAAAGGGGGACAGAACCCCTCTGGGGCCAACGTCCTGACTTTC. Translated, it gives CASSKGGQNPSGANVLTF.